The TCR beta chain described here comes from a study of T cells in Graves' hyperthyroidism and ophthalmopathy. Amplification of TCR beta CDR3 regions used RNA as the template. First-round RT-PCR of the TCR CDR3 relied on the HTBI primer set. TCRdb re-called the multiplex PCR reads with MiXCR, one entry per CDR3 protein. The sample contains some 270,000 distinct CDR3 sequences, roughly 13% of which appear only once. The study's findings and limits: The model identified upcoming ophthalmopathy a median approximately seven months ahead of onset. Blood shared most expanded thyroid clonotypes above 0.001.

Exclusion of a patient resulted from uncontrolled infection, other autoimmune disease, pregnancy or lactation. Isolation of PBMCs was performed on around 9.4 ml fresh peripheral blood. The CDR3 totals 14 residues. Germline lookup yields CDR1 MNHNS and CDR2 SASEGT. V dropped 7 bases and J dropped 1 base, with 14 bases sitting between them. The sample holds many counts of this clonotype. As yet, its antigen is unknown. The sequencing sample was made of blood. The receptor's source is a woman in her 40s with Graves' hyperthyroidism. The V call is TRBV6-1, the J call TRBJ2-7; the D gene is possibly TRBD2 (6 bases). CDR3 amino acids: CASTAGLGSYEQYF. DNA for the CDR3: TGTGCCAGCACGGCGGGACTGGGATCCTACGAGCAGTACTTC.